This TCR beta chain originates from a study of beta chain features in type 1 diabetes. This clone was detected a few times. Sequenced material consisted of expressed TCRB transcripts (all of the isolated RNA was reverse transcribed). Method: immunoSEQ multiplex PCR; TCRdb's copy keeps in-frame clones and lacks some. The table shows 300,000 to 400,000 clones, with 9.5% to 11% occurring only once. Between the trimmed V and J ends, which lost 6 bases and 10 bases, there was a span of 16 bases. The CDR3 sequence is 13 residues long. The germline V gene encodes CDR1 MDHEN and CDR2 SYDVKM. The chain couples TRBV28 to TRBJ2-1; D is unclear. The sequence was collected from a woman in her twenties or thirties in good health. The specimen sequenced was naive CD4+ T cells from blood. This chain's CDR3 is CASRVVTSREQFF. CDR3 DNA sequence: TGTGCCAGCAGGGTGGTGACAAGCCGAGAGCAGTTCTTC.